Below, one TCR beta chain is given with its context. The second PCR ran about 6 to 12 cycles with a sample-barcoded 5' primer and J-beta primers. TCRdb processed the 5' RACE reads anew with MiXCR; each CDR3 protein has one entry. This sample carries hundreds of thousands of distinct CDR3 sequences, about 26% of them seen once, and the ten largest clones take about 3%. These data are taken from a study of blood T cells in healthy people across ages. The CDR3 contains 18 residues. CDR1 is SGHDN and CDR2 is FVKESK in the germline V gene. V gave up 1 base and J gave up 3 bases; unmatched junction bases: 12. These data also featured in a second study, about T cells of mothers and their children. That work contributes: For related and unrelated pairs alike, thymic selection shapes TCR recombination output similarly.

The gene calls are TRBV14 and TRBJ2-1, with 7 bases that match TRBD2. Material: blood. The receptor's source is a boy younger than 18 in good health. CDR3 in DNA: TGTGCCAGCAGCCAAGGATTATCTGGGCTAGCGGACTACAATGAGCAGTTCTTC. As protein: CASSQGLSGLADYNEQFF. Looking up the rest from reference TRBV14 and TRBJ2-1 gives the full variable domain: EAGVTQFPSHSVIEKGQTVTLRCDPISGHDNLYWYRRVMGKEIKFLLHFVKESKQDESGMPNNRFLAERTGGTYSTLKVQPAELEDSGVYFCASSQGLSGLADYNEQFFGPGTRLTVL.